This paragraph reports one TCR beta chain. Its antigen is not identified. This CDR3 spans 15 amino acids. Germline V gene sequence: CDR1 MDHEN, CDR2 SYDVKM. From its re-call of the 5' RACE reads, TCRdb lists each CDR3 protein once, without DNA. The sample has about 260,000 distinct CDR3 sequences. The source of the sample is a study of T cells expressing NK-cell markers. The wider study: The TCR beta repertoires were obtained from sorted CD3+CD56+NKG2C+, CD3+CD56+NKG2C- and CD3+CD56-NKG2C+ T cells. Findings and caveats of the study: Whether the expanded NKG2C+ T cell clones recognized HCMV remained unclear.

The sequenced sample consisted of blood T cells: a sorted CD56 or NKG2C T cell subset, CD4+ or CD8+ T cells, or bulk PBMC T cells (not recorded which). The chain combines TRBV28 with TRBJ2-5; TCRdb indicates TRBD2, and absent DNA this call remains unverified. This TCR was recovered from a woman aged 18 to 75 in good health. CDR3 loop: CASKSSGLGQETQYF.